The present TCR beta chain was sequenced within a study of cytomegalovirus exposure and HLA in healthy donors. General study points: A later examination showed that TCR association rates differed by HLA locus, with DRB1 most and HLA-C fewest. Per a prior analysis, the majority of TCR beta V segments were productive roughly 87% or roughly 30% of the time. Among CMV-associated TCR beta chains, most appeared HLA-restricted in a later analysis.

This clone was recorded many times. Its antigen remains unknown. Use of 60 Vbeta and 13 Jbeta primers characterized the PCR. The data were produced by immunoSEQ multiplex PCR, yet TCRdb's version contains in-frame clones alone and is incomplete. The profile shows about 160,000 clones, around 80% of them singletons. The source material was PBMCs. The clonotype comes from a man between 18 and 29 years old in good health and CMV-seropositive.

CDR3 nucleotide sequence: TGTGCCAGCAGAATCAGGGGGCTAACCTACGAGCAGTACTTC. Translation gives CASRIRGLTYEQYF. This chain links TRBV2 with TRBJ2-7, with 8 bases lining up with TRBD1. The CDR3 extends over 14 amino acids. Germline loops: CDR1 SNHLY, CDR2 FYNNEI. Trimming at V came to 6 bases and at J to 2 bases, leaving 6 bases not matched to a gene.